A selection of T cell receptor beta chains follows, all from one sample in a study of blood T cell repertoires in COVID-19. This table comes from immunoSEQ multiplex PCR, and its TCRdb copy is limited to in-frame clones, with some not included. Of 70,000 to 85,000 clones in the sample, more than 70% were seen once. Material for sequencing was peripheral blood. These receptors were taken from an elderly man with active or convalescent COVID-19. The CDR3 runs from the conserved cysteine through the conserved F or W. A D gene is named only where the DNA matches it firmly. Clone sizes are given selectively: once, few, many, or a class where the clone is expanded.

D gene	J gene	clone size	V gene	CDR3 protein	CDR3 DNA
TRBD1	TRBJ1-1	-	TRBV5-5	CASSLGTATEAFF	TGTGCCAGCAGCTTAGGGACAGCCACTGAAGCTTTCTTT
TRBD1	TRBJ1-3	-	TRBV19	CASSIRTGAGNTIYF	TGTGCCAGTAGTATTAGGACAGGGGCTGGAAACACCATATATTTT
TRBD2	TRBJ2-7	-	TRBV7-2	CASSPTSGSTYEQYF	TGTGCCAGCAGCCCGACTAGCGGGAGCACCTACGAGCAGTACTTC
TRBD1	TRBJ2-5	-	TRBV5-1	CASSVVSGQQETQYF	TGCGCCAGCAGCGTCGTCTCGGGACAGCAAGAGACCCAGTACTTC
TRBD1	TRBJ1-5	-	TRBV30	CAWSEDRGSNQPQHF	TGTGCCTGGAGTGAGGACAGGGGAAGCAATCAGCCCCAGCATTTT
TRBD2	TRBJ2-1	-	TRBV6-2/TRBV6-3	CASSQLASSYNEQFF	TGTGCCAGCAGCCAACTAGCGTCTTCCTACAATGAGCAGTTCTTC
TRBD1	TRBJ1-1	-	TRBV7-9	CASSSDRRGVNTEAFF	TGTGCCAGCAGCTCGGACAGGAGAGGGGTGAACACTGAAGCTTTCTTT
-	TRBJ2-7	-	TRBV3-1/TRBV3-2	CASSQDRYEQYF	TGTGCCAGCAGCCAAGATCGGTACGAGCAGTACTTC
-	TRBJ1-2	once	TRBV5-4	CASSLLLNYGYTF	TGTGCCAGCAGCCTCCTCTTGAACTATGGCTACACCTTC
-	TRBJ2-2	-	TRBV7-2	CASTQVRNTGELFF	TGTGCCAGCACCCAGGTCAGAAACACCGGGGAGCTGTTTTTT
TRBD2	TRBJ2-7	-	TRBV6-6	CASSSPTSAGYEQYF	TGTGCCAGCAGCTCCCCGACTAGCGCCGGATACGAGCAGTACTTC
TRBD1	TRBJ1-1	-	TRBV30	CAWSVQGDTEAFF	TGTGCCTGGAGTGTGCAGGGGGACACTGAAGCTTTCTTT
TRBD1	TRBJ1-1	-	TRBV18	CASSMRDSGAFF	TGTGCCAGCTCAATGCGGGACAGTGGAGCTTTCTTT
-	TRBJ1-3	once	TRBV28	CASSWAGASGNTIYF	TGTGCCAGCAGTTGGGCGGGAGCTTCTGGAAACACCATATATTTT
TRBD1	TRBJ2-1	-	TRBV11-2	CASSFVLGQGSYNEQFF	TGTGCCAGCAGCTTCGTACTGGGACAGGGTTCCTACAATGAGCAGTTCTTC
TRBD1	TRBJ2-7	once	TRBV27	CASSLGQGNHYEQYF	TGTGCCAGCAGCCTGGGACAGGGGAATCACTACGAGCAGTACTTC
TRBD1	TRBJ1-5	-	TRBV19	CASRQGTYQPQHF	TGTGCCAGTAGACAGGGGACGTATCAGCCCCAGCATTTT
-	TRBJ1-4	-	TRBV4-1	CASSRGGAGDEKLFF	TGCGCCAGCAGCCGGGGTGGGGCCGGCGATGAAAAACTGTTTTTT
TRBD1	TRBJ1-2	-	TRBV27	CASSRGNYGYTF	TGTGCCAGCAGCAGGGGGAACTATGGCTACACCTTC